This entry concerns a single TCR beta chain. Its antigen remains unidentified. Genomic DNA, the template, was used for profiling of the TCR beta VDJ and CDR3. One entry per CDR3 protein, called by TCRdb with MiXCR from the reads. The sample lists 150,000 or so distinct CDR3 sequences; 55% to 70% were seen once. CDR1 is SGHVS and CDR2 is FQNEAQ in the germline V gene. The V gene lost 3 bases and the J gene lost 5 bases, with 5 bases spanning the gap. This CDR3 has 13 residues. This sample stems from a study of CD8+CD57+ T cells in acquired aplastic anemia. About the study: DNA recovered from sorted CD4+ and CD8+ cells had a mean of approximately 3 ug. There were roughly 11 million reads, on average, for CD4+ cells from healthy donors.

Points from the study as a whole: Between patients and controls, CD8+ Simpson's diversity did not vary significantly. Some 31 CD8+ CDR3 sequences were shared between patients and controls.

The rearrangement uses TRBV7-8 and TRBJ1-6; D remains ambiguous. Input material: sorted CD4+, CD8+, or CD8+CD57+ T cells (not recorded which) from PBMCs. This receptor was identified in a human donor in good health. CDR3 sequence (DNA): TGTGCCAGCAGCTTGCCCAATAATTCACCCCTCCACTTT. Translation: CASSLPNNSPLHF.